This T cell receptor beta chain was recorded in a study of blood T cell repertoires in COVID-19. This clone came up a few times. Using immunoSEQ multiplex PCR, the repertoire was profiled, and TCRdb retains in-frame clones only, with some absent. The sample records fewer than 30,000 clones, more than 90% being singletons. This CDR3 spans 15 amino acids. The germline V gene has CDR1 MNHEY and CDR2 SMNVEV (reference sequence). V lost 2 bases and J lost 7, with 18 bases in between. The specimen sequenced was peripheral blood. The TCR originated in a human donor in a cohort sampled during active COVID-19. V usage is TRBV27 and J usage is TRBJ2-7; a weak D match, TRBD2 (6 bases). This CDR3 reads CASSLLGGAAREQYF. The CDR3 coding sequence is TGTGCCAGCAGTTTACTCGGGGGAGCCGCTAGAGAGCAGTACTTC.